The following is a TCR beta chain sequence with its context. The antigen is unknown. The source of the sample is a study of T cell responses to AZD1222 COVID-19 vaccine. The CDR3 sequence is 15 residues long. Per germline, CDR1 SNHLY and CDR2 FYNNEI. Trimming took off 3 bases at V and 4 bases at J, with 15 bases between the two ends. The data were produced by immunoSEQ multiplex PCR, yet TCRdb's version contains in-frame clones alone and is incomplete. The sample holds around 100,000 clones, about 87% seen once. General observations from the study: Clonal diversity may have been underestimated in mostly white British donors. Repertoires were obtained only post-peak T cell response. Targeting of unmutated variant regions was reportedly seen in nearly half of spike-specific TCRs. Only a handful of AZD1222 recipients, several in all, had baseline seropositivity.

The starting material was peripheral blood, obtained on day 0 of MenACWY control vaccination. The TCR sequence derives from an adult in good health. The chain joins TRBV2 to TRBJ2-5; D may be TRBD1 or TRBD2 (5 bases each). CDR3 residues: CASSDSIVRGETQYF. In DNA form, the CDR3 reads TGTGCCAGCAGTGATTCTATCGTGAGGGGAGAGACCCAGTACTTC.